This T cell receptor beta chain came from a study of cytomegalovirus exposure and HLA in healthy donors. Study-wide results and caveats: Rare sequences made up most TCRs, while some public TCRs were found in many donors. Within the data, a cluster of highly shared sequence variants was likely a sequencing artifact.

The study ran its PCR with 60 Vbeta and 13 Jbeta primers. The data were produced by immunoSEQ multiplex PCR, yet TCRdb's version contains in-frame clones alone and is incomplete. This sample has around 130,000 clones; roughly 74% occur once, and the top ten carry 5.5% to 7.5%. Donors had nominal health at sampling but likely had unrecorded immune exposures. Turning to this clone: The antigen is undetermined. The CDR3 end shows no conserved phenylalanine or tryptophan, and so a read error is likely. No DNA is shown, since the ends of the CDR3 on it are uncertain; the CDR3 is the one TCRdb lists.

Germline V gene data show CDR1 as DFQATT and CDR2 as SNEGSKA (reference sequence). Both ends counted, the CDR3 spans 11 residues. V usage is TRBV20-1 and J usage is TRBJ1-2; TRBD1 is the table's D call and was not checked against the DNA. The receptor's source is a woman aged 50 to 65 in good health and CMV-seropositive. Specimen: PBMCs. CDR3 protein: CSARDRGQEVI.